Only a few counts were recorded for the clone carrying this T cell receptor beta chain. What it recognizes is unknown. The germline V gene has CDR1 ENHRY and CDR2 SYGVKD. V shed 1 base and J shed 5 bases, with 9 bases lying between them. The CDR3 contains 14 residues. This entry belongs to a study of naive and memory T cell subsets. Two oligonucleotides, mixed equimolar, formed the beta constant-region primer covering TRBC1 and TRBC2. TCRdb fed the UMI-ligation and nested PCR reads into MiXCR, producing one record per CDR3 protein. Altogether 140,000 to 150,000 distinct CDR3 sequences are present, about 15% being singletons, with the ten largest covering about 0.14%. Study-wide results and caveats: Each distinct alpha or beta sequence counts as one clonotype.

This rearrangement joins TRBV10-3 to TRBJ1-3; D is unresolved. The sequence came from a human donor in good health. Sequencing was carried out using naive CD4+ T cells from blood. CDR3: CAISEYTDRNTIYF. The CDR3 region has the DNA TGTGCCATCAGTGAGTACACAGACCGAAACACCATATATTTT.